This T cell receptor (beta chain) was captured in a study of CD8 T cells in ankylosing spondylitis. Germline CDR1 SGHVS, CDR2 FQNEAQ. CDR3 length: 16 residues. The V end was cut by 1 base, the J end by 1 base, with 12 bases between. This clonotype was detected only a few times. Its specificity is not known. TCRdb independently ran MiXCR on the 5' RACE reads; one entry per CDR3 protein. Here the sample spans under 150,000 distinct CDR3 sequences, about a sixth being singletons. The study, taken as a whole, reports: A motif in TCR beta, a set of eight or nine highly homologous variants, appeared characteristic of ankylosing spondylitis blood. A subset of motif variants has previously been described in the synovial fluid and blood of reactive arthritis.

The TCR originated in a male donor with ankylosing spondylitis. Sample: blood, either unsorted or a sorted T cell fraction (not recorded which). The rearrangement links TRBV7-8 to TRBJ2-3; D perhaps matches TRBD1 (5 bases). The CDR3 DNA sequence: TGTGCCAGCAGCTTAGGTCAGGGAAGGGGCACAGATACGCAGTATTTT. It codes for CASSLGQGRGTDTQYF.